One sample yielded the 11 T cell receptor beta chains listed below, sequenced in a study of blood T cell repertoires in COVID-19. Method: immunoSEQ multiplex PCR; TCRdb's copy keeps in-frame clones and lacks some. In the table there are a few hundred thousand clones, around nine tenths of which are singletons. Sequencing was carried out using peripheral blood. The receptors were gathered from a woman aged 25 to 45 with COVID-19, enrolled during active disease.

The V call is TRBV4-1, the J call TRBJ2-7, with D possibly matching TRBD2 (6 bases). This CDR3 is built from 14 residues. Trimming stripped 0 bases from V and 5 bases from J, with 11 bases between. The germline V gene has CDR1 MGHRA and CDR2 YSYEKL. The CDR3 nucleotides read TGCGCCAGCAGCCAAGATGGGAGGATCAACGAGCAGTACTTC. Its protein is CASSQDGRINEQYF.

The chain links TRBV6-5 to TRBJ1-2; D unclear. This CDR3 contains 15 residues. The germline gives CDR1 MNHEY, CDR2 SVGAGI. The germline V and J ends were trimmed by 0 bases and 0 bases, with 8 bases remaining between them. The CDR3: CASSYSQEANYGYTF. CDR3 nucleotide sequence: TGTGCCAGCAGTTACTCTCAGGAAGCTAACTATGGCTACACCTTC.

The chain is built from TRBV14 and TRBJ2-7; tentatively, D is TRBD2 (6 bases). V lost 3 bases and J 3 bases, leaving 12 bases between the germline ends. CDR1 SGHDN and CDR2 FVKESK come from the germline V gene. The CDR3 contains 14 residues. CDR3 protein: CASSHPGVGYEQYF. CDR3 coding DNA: TGTGCCAGCAGCCACCCGGGAGTAGGCTACGAGCAGTACTTC.

This chain joins TRBV18 and TRBJ2-2; the D is unclear. Trimming pared 1 base from V and 1 base from J, leaving 7 bases between. The V gene's germline CDR1 is KGHSH and CDR2 LQKENI. This CDR3 is 15 amino acids long. The CDR3 is CASSPQSQNTGELFF. The CDR3, as DNA: TGTGCCAGCTCACCACAATCACAGAACACCGGGGAGCTGTTTTTT.

The rearrangement links TRBV27 to TRBJ2-7; 8 bases fit TRBD1. This CDR3 comprises 14 residues. J was trimmed by 7 bases and V by 7 bases; bases with no gene match: 12. The germline V gene has CDR1 MNHEY and CDR2 SMNVEV (reference sequence). CDR3 nucleotide sequence: TGTGCCAGCAAACCGGACAGGGTCCCGGGGGAGCAGTACTTC. Its protein is CASKPDRVPGEQYF.

This chain uses TRBV5-1 with TRBJ1-4, with TRBD1 matching over 8 bases. This CDR3 has 14 amino acids. V shed 1 base, J shed 7 bases, and the junction held 3 bases outside the gene matches. Germline V gene data show CDR1 as SGHRS and CDR2 as YFSETQ. The CDR3 loop reads CASSLNRGSEKLFF. The CDR3 DNA reads TGCGCCAGCAGCTTGAACAGGGGGTCTGAAAAACTGTTTTTT.

The rearrangement links TRBV2 to TRBJ1-2, with D possibly matching TRBD1 (6 bases). The V gene lost 6 bases and the J gene lost 7 bases, with 9 bases spanning the gap. The CDR3 is 11 residues long. CDR1 SNHLY and CDR2 FYNNEI come from the germline V gene. The CDR3 loop reads CASRQGGGYTF. CDR3 coding DNA: TGTGCCAGCAGACAGGGTGGTGGCTACACCTTC.

The J gene is TRBJ1-1, the V gene TRBV4-1; 9 positions agree with TRBD1. V lost 4 bases and J lost 10; bases outside the gene matches: 4. Germline-derived CDR1 and CDR2 are MGHRA and YSYEKL. The CDR3 loop spans 12 amino acids. The CDR3 sequence is CASSPGQGVAFF. CDR3 coding DNA: TGCGCCAGCAGCCCGGGACAGGGCGTAGCTTTCTTT.

This chain joins TRBV12-5 and TRBJ1-1; maybe TRBD1 (5 bases). The CDR3 extends over 17 amino acids. CDR1 is LGHNT, CDR2 FRNRAP, per germline. V shed 0 bases and J shed 1 base, with 15 bases lying between them. The CDR3 region has the DNA TGTGCTAGTGGTTTGGTACTTGGGGCATCTGGGAACACTGAAGCTTTCTTT. This sequence encodes CASGLVLGASGNTEAFF.

V usage is TRBV15 and J usage is TRBJ2-7; tentative D call: TRBD1 (6 bases). CDR1 LNHNV and CDR2 YYDKDF come from the germline V gene (reference sequence). This CDR3 contains 12 residues. Trimming removed 1 base at V and 7 bases at J, with 8 bases between. This CDR3 reads CATSRAGDEQYF. The CDR3 DNA reads as TGTGCCACCAGCAGAGCAGGGGATGAGCAGTACTTC.

The J gene is TRBJ2-3, the V gene TRBV9; TRBD2 matches at 8 bases. The V segment lost 0 bases and the J segment 4 bases; nucleotides outside the gene matches: 4. The CDR3 extends over 15 amino acids. From germline, CDR1 is SGDLS and CDR2 YYNGEE. CDR3 coding DNA: TGTGCCAGCAGCGTAGTACGGGAGGGCGCAGATACGCAGTATTTT. Amino acid sequence: CASSVVREGADTQYF.